These T cell receptor beta chains were read from a single sample in a study of OX40 agonist ivuxolimab in advanced cancers. Generated by immunoSEQ multiplex PCR, the TCRdb table keeps only in-frame clones and is missing some. The data contain 55,000 to 75,000 clones, 80% to 85% of them seen just once; the ten biggest clones take up roughly 5.1%. Material: CD4+ or CD8+ T cells sorted from blood, obtained in a trial of the OX40 agonist ivuxolimab. The receptors were gathered from an adult with an advanced solid tumor such as melanoma, head and neck, liver or kidney cancer. The CDR3 runs from the conserved cysteine through the conserved F or W. Expanded clones are given a class, and other clones once, few, many or no size at all.

v_call clone_size cdr3_length cdr3_aa
TRBV7-6 - 16 CASSPTSGRGTDTQYF
TRBV25-1 once 15 CASTRTAEGANVLTF
TRBV20-1 - 11 CSTDSSYEQYF
TRBV7-9 - 14 CASSATGGIYEQYF
TRBV5-4 - 15 CASSLAGSTNEKLFF
TRBV27 - 15 CASSTRQGGTDTQYF
TRBV6-5 - 16 CASSYSRGHSNQPQHF
TRBV7-8 - 16 CASSTGLAGGAYEQFF
TRBV11-2 - 15 CASSVSGTSNTEAFF
TRBV19 once 14 CASSYGQGKETQYF
TRBV5-1 - 14 CASSLTGGQSEQYF
TRBV19 once 13 CASAVSGGARMDF
TRBV7-6 - 12 CASSLERSEQYF
TRBV18 - 12 CASSPSRETQYF
TRBV11-3 - 14 CASTPGGLGHGYTF
TRBV10-3 once 16 CAISGGTGNGDTEAFF
TRBV11-3 - 17 CASSLVGSGPSTDTQYF
TRBV6-5 - 13 CASRTDRAGAAFF
TRBV6-5 - 13 CASRPRENTEAFF
TRBV18 - 19 CASSPPSGQGRGGKGKLFF
TRBV9 few 16 CASSARQNSGANVLTF
TRBV6-6 - 15 CASSYSARGSYEQYF
TRBV29-1 - 17 CSVLGETSGRSTDTQYF
TRBV2 - 15 CASSGVAVTAYEQYF
TRBV6-6 - 14 CATSTPGVKGELFF
TRBV11-3 - 18 CASSLGLGREGRRNEQFF
TRBV9 - 13 CASAPGLNRPQHF
TRBV10-3 - 14 CATTGTGGDNEQFF
TRBV19 - 16 CASSIANSGSLNEQFF
TRBV19 once 16 CASSITGTGSTDTQYF
TRBV19 - 14 CASSEQGPNYGYTF
TRBV10-3 - 12 CAISEQEETQYF
TRBV29-1 - 10 CSVEGTEQFF
TRBV5-1 - 15 CASSLARGAGEKLFF
TRBV11-3 - 12 CASSLGDTEAFF